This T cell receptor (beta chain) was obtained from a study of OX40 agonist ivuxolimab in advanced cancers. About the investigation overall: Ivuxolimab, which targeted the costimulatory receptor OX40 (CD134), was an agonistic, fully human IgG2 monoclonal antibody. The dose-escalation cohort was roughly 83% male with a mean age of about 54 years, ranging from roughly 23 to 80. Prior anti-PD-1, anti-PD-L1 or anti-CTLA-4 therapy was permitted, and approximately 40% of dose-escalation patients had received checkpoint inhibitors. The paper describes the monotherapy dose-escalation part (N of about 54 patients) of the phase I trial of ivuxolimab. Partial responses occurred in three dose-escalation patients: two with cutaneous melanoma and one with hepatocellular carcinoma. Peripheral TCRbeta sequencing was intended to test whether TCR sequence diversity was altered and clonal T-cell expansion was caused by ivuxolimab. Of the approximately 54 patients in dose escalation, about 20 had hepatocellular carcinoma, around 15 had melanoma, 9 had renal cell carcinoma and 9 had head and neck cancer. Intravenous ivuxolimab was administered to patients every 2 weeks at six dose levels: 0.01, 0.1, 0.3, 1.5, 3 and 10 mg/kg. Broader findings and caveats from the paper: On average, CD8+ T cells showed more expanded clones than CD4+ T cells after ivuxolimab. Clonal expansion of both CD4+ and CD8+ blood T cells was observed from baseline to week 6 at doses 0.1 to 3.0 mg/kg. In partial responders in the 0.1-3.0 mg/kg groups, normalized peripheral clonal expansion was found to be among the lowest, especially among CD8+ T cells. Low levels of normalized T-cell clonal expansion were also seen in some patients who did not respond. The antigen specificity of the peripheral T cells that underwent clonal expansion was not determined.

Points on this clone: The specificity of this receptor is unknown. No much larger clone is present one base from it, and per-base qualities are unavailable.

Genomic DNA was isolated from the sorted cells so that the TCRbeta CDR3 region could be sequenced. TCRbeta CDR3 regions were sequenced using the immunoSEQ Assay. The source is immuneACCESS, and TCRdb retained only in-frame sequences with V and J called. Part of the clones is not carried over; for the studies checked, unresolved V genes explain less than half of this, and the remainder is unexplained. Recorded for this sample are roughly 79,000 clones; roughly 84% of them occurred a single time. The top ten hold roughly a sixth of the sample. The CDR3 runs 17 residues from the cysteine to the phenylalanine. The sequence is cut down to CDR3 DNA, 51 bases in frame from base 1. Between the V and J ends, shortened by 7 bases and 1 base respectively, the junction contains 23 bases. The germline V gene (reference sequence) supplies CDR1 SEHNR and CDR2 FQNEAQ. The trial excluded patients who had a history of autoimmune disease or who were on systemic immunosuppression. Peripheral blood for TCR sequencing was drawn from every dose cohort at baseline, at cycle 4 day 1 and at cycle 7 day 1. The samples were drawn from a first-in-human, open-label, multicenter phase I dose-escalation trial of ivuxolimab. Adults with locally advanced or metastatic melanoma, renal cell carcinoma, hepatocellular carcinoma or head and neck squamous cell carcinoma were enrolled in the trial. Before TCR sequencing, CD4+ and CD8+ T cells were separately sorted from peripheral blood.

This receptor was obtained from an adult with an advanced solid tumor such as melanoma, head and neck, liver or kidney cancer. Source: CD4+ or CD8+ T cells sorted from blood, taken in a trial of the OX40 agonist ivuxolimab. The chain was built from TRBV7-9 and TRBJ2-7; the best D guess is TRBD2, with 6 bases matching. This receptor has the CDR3 CASTSPSSDTRSYEQYF. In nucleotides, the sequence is TGTGCCAGCACCTCCCCATCTAGCGACACGCGTTCCTACGAGCAGTACTTC.